These 25 T cell receptor beta chains were all obtained from the same sample, sequenced in a study of cytomegalovirus exposure and HLA in healthy donors. This PCR relied on a set of 60 Vbeta primers and 13 Jbeta primers. The table came from immunoSEQ multiplex PCR; TCRdb's copy has only in-frame clones and leaves some out. The sample has over 150,000 clones; more than 80% are singletons. The material sequenced was PBMCs. The receptor set was obtained from a male donor in good health and CMV-seronegative.

This chain links TRBV5-8 with TRBJ2-5; TRBD1 aligns across 10 bases. Trimming cost V 5 bases and J 5 bases; bases outside gene matches: 21. The V gene's germline CDR1 is SGHTS and CDR2 YDEGEE. The CDR3 sequence is 19 residues long. CDR3 bases: TGTGCCAGCAGATCATTAGTTTTCCACCAGGGACAGGGGTTGGAGACCCAGTACTTC. Translation gives CASRSLVFHQGQGLETQYF. Using reference TRBV5-8 and TRBJ2-5 for the parts outside the CDR3, the full variable domain is EAGVTQSPTHLIKTRGQQATLRCSPISGHTSVYWYQQALGLGLQFLLWYDEGEERNRGNFPPRFSGRQFPNYSSELNVNALELEDSALYLCASRSLVFHQGQGLETQYFGPGTRLLVL.

The sample holds one count of this clone. As DNA, the CDR3 is TGCGCCAGCAGCCAAAGCGGGGCCAACCAAGAGACCCAGTACTTC. As protein: CASSQSGANQETQYF. The chain is built from TRBV4-1 and TRBJ2-5; TRBD2 matches at 7 bases. This CDR3 region has 15 residues. The ends lost 2 bases at V and 0 bases at J; junction bases unmatched: 3. Per germline, CDR1 MGHRA and CDR2 YSYEKL.

The chain has TRBV10-3 and TRBJ2-1; a possible D gene is TRBD2 (5 bases). The CDR3 length is 13 residues. Germline V gene sequence: CDR1 ENHRY, CDR2 SYGVKD. The V end was cut by 11 bases, the J end by 8 bases, with 19 bases between. The CDR3 loop is CAARVEGFDEQFF. The CDR3, as DNA: TGTGCCGCAAGGGTAGAGGGATTCGATGAGCAGTTCTTC.

The V call is TRBV28, the J call TRBJ1-1, with TRBD1 matching 8 bases. The CDR3 spans 12 residues. With V trimmed by 2 bases and J by 10 bases, 3 bases remained unmatched. Germline CDR1 and CDR2: MDHEN and SYDVKM. This chain's CDR3 is CASSLTGGLAFF. The CDR3 DNA is TGTGCCAGCAGTTTAACAGGGGGGTTAGCTTTCTTT.

This clone has a handful of counts. The chain combines TRBV29-1 with TRBJ2-2, with 7 positions matching TRBD1. V lost 6 bases, J lost 3 bases, and 7 bases stayed unmatched. This CDR3 region has 14 residues. The germline CDR1 and CDR2 sequences are SQVTM and ANQGSEA. The CDR3 DNA is TGCAGCGTGAGGGGGCAACGGGACACCGGGGAGCTGTTTTTT. Encoded protein: CSVRGQRDTGELFF.

This chain joins TRBV30 and TRBJ2-4; a possible D gene is TRBD2 (6 bases). V lost 6 bases, J lost 0 bases, and 12 bases lay in between. CDR3 length equals 14 residues. Germline V CDR1 and CDR2: GTSNPN, SVGIG (reference sequence). CDR3 sequence reads: CACRVAVAKNIQYF. The CDR3 nucleotides are TGTGCCTGCCGAGTAGCGGTAGCCAAAAACATTCAGTACTTC.

In regard to this clone: An end of the junction does not agree with germline; a read error may underlie this. The chain is built from TRBV25-1 and TRBJ1-2; 12 bases agree with TRBD1. The CDR3 is 16 residues long. Germline V CDR1 and CDR2: MGHDK, SYGVNS. As DNA, the CDR3 is TGTGCCAGCAGTGGGACGGGACAGGGGGCCCTCTATGGCTACCCCTTC. The encoded protein is CASSGTGQGALYGYPF.

Only one count was recorded for this clone. This chain uses TRBV19 with TRBJ1-1; TRBD1 matches 7 bases. Per germline, CDR1 LNHDA and CDR2 SQIVND (reference sequence). J gave up 1 base and V 0 bases, and 14 bases lay outside the gene matches. This CDR3 is 19 amino acids long. The CDR3 loop is CASSIEYNGRGRKNTEAFF. The CDR3 nucleotides are TGTGCCAGTAGTATAGAGTATAATGGCAGGGGGAGGAAGAACACTGAAGCTTTCTTT.

As for this clone: A read error may produce the germline difference seen at one junction end. DNA for the CDR3: TGCGCCAGCAGCTTGGGGGTGGGACTACCAGCCGTCTTC. It yields the protein CASSLGVGLPAVF. V is TRBV5-1 and J is TRBJ2-1; 7 bases match TRBD2. The CDR3 has 13 amino acids. CDR1 is SGHRS, CDR2 YFSETQ, per germline.

V is TRBV15 and J is TRBJ1-3; D remains unclear. CDR1 LNHNV and CDR2 YYDKDF come from the germline V gene (reference sequence). The CDR3 totals 17 residues. Trimming stripped 0 bases from V and 0 bases from J, with 12 bases between. The CDR3 DNA is TGTGCCACCAGCAGAGATATTGGCACAATCTCTGGAAACACCATATATTTT. Protein sequence: CATSRDIGTISGNTIYF.

This chain joins TRBV6-4 and TRBJ2-3, with 11 bases aligning to TRBD2. This CDR3 spans 18 amino acids. J was trimmed by 0 bases and V by 2 bases; bases with no gene match: 7. CDR1 and CDR2 (germline): MRHNA, SNTAGT. DNA of the CDR3: TGTGCCAGCAGTGACCCACTGACTAGCGGGGTAAGCACAGATACGCAGTATTTT. The encoded protein is CASSDPLTSGVSTDTQYF.

The chain couples TRBV30 to TRBJ1-2, with a weak D call TRBD1 (5 bases). Trimming removed 0 bases from V and 6 bases from J, with 11 bases in between. The CDR3 totals 13 residues. Germline V gene lookup returns CDR1 GTSNPN and CDR2 SVGIG (reference sequence). CDR3 DNA: TGTGCCTGGAGTGTACGGGGGTACGATGGCTACACCTTC. Its translation: CAWSVRGYDGYTF.

V is TRBV4-1 and J is TRBJ1-5; TRBD1 might be the D (6 bases). The CDR3 totals 14 residues. Trimming stripped 5 bases from V and 6 bases from J, with 14 bases between. The V gene's germline CDR1 is MGHRA and CDR2 YSYEKL. The CDR3 DNA sequence: TGCGCCAGCAGCGGACGGCAGGGGCGTCAGCCCCAGCATTTT. This translates into CASSGRQGRQPQHF.

The chain couples TRBV19 to TRBJ2-7, with D tentatively TRBD1 (6 bases). Germline V gene lookup returns CDR1 LNHDA and CDR2 SQIVND (reference sequence). Trimming took 3 bases from V and 6 from J, leaving 12 bases between them. The CDR3 extends over 13 amino acids. CDR3 amino acids: CASSISGGSEQYF. Written as DNA, the CDR3 is TGTGCCAGTAGTATTAGTGGGGGCTCCGAGCAGTACTTC.

The CDR3 region is CASSPRYNEQFF. The CDR3 coding sequence is TGTGCCAGTAGTCCCCGGTACAATGAGCAGTTCTTC. The chain is built from TRBV19 and TRBJ2-1; D remains ambiguous. Germline loops: CDR1 LNHDA, CDR2 SQIVND (reference sequence). With 5 bases removed from V and 4 bases from J, the gap between germline ends came to 6 bases. The CDR3 runs to 12 residues.

The V and J genes are TRBV27 and TRBJ2-7; 7 nucleotides agree with TRBD2. CDR1 MNHEY and CDR2 SMNVEV come from the germline V gene (reference sequence). The V gene end was trimmed by 2 bases and the J gene end by 4 bases; junction bases not matched to a gene: 5. This CDR3 is 14 amino acids long. The CDR3 spells CASSLVGGEYEQYF. CDR3 bases: TGTGCCAGCAGTTTAGTGGGGGGGGAATACGAGCAGTACTTC.

The chain is built from TRBV10-3 and TRBJ1-2; no reliable D call. Germline CDR1 reads ENHRY; CDR2 reads SYGVKD. V lost 3 bases to trimming and J lost 0 bases, with 11 bases between them. CDR3 length: 15 amino acids. The CDR3 DNA sequence: TGTGCCATCAGTGAACAGACACATCCTAACTATGGCTACACCTTC. Translated: CAISEQTHPNYGYTF.

This clone was counted between two and nine times. The V gene is TRBV27, the J gene TRBJ1-1; 9 nucleotides agree with TRBD1. Germline-derived CDR1 and CDR2 are MNHEY and SMNVEV (reference sequence). The V segment lost 5 bases and the J segment 1 base; nucleotides outside the gene matches: 2. The CDR3 extends over 14 amino acids. CDR3 sequence: CASSAGQGNTEAFF. CDR3 coding DNA: TGTGCCAGCAGTGCGGGACAGGGGAACACTGAAGCTTTCTTT.

This clone has only a few counts. The chain couples TRBV5-1 to TRBJ1-1, with 7 bases matching TRBD1. V shed 0 bases, J shed 6 bases, and the junction held 5 bases outside the gene matches. CDR3 length: 14 amino acids. Germline V CDR1 and CDR2: SGHRS, YFSETQ. CDR3: CASSLAATGAEAFF. The CDR3 nucleotides are TGCGCCAGCAGCTTGGCCGCCACAGGGGCTGAAGCTTTCTTT.

V gene TRBV2 combines with J gene TRBJ2-7; D perhaps matches TRBD1 (5 bases). This CDR3 is built from 13 residues. Germline CDR1 is SNHLY and CDR2 is FYNNEI. Trimming cost V 4 bases and J 6 bases, with 13 bases left between them. The CDR3 sequence: CASSVSGWLEQYF. DNA for the CDR3: TGTGCCAGCAGTGTTTCAGGGTGGCTCGAGCAGTACTTC.

Note on this clone: Germline and junction disagree at one end, which may indicate a read error. The chain has TRBV7-9 and TRBJ1-2; unclear D gene. The CDR3 is 12 amino acids. Germline values: CDR1 SEHNR, CDR2 FQNEAQ (reference sequence). CDR3 DNA sequence: TGTTCCAGCAGCTCTGGCATTGAAGGCTACACCTTC. Amino acids: CSSSSGIEGYTF.

This chain's CDR3 is CASSSRDRGLDTQYF. In DNA, the CDR3 is TGTGCCAGCAGCTCCCGGGACAGGGGGTTAGATACGCAGTATTTT. The chain couples TRBV7-3 to TRBJ2-3; 11 bases line up with TRBD1. V was clipped by 4 bases and J by 5 bases; unmatched bases: 5. The length of the CDR3 is 15 residues. The germline CDR1 and CDR2 sequences are SGHTA and FQGTGA.

The chain joins TRBV9 to TRBJ1-3, with D uncertain. Germline V gives CDR1 SGDLS, CDR2 YYNGEE. V shed 0 bases and J shed 6 bases, with 16 bases lying between them. The CDR3 is 16 residues long. The CDR3 spells CASSVDPRGTENTIYF. CDR3 nucleotides: TGTGCCAGCAGCGTAGACCCACGAGGAACCGAAAACACCATATATTTT. Full variable domain (rest looked up from reference TRBV9 and TRBJ1-3): DSGVTQTPKHLITATGQRVTLRCSPRSGDLSVYWYQQSLDQGLQFLIQYYNGEERAKGNILERFSAQQFPDLHSELNLSSLELGDSALYFCASSVDPRGTENTIYFGEGSWLTVV.

This clone has only one observation. This sequence joins TRBV28 and TRBJ1-2, with D hard to call. V lost 6 bases to trimming and J lost 4 bases, with 6 bases between them. This CDR3 has 11 residues. Germline lookup yields CDR1 MDHEN and CDR2 SYDVKM. The CDR3 DNA reads TGTGCCAGCAGCCCTAGCTATGGCTACACCTTC. Its protein product is CASSPSYGYTF.

This chain links TRBV9 with TRBJ1-6, with D unclear. V lost 1 base and J 9 bases, leaving 8 bases between the germline ends. CDR1 and CDR2 from the germline V gene are SGDLS and YYNGEE. The CDR3 has 13 residues. DNA of the CDR3: TGTGCCAGCAGCGTATGGGAGGGTTCACCCCTCCACTTT. It encodes CASSVWEGSPLHF.